These T cell receptor beta chains were read from a single sample in a study of blood T cell repertoires in COVID-19. Sequencing was performed with immunoSEQ multiplex PCR; in TCRdb, only in-frame clones are kept and a portion is missing. In the table there are approximately 190,000 clones, around 84% of which are singletons. The sequencing input was PBMCs or T cells enriched from blood (not recorded which). These receptor sequences come from a woman aged 30 to 39 who had been exposed to COVID-19. Each CDR3 is given with its conserved first and last residue. A D gene is named only where the DNA matches it firmly.

V	J	D	DNA	CDR3
TRBV5-1	TRBJ1-1	TRBD1	TGCGCCAGCGGACAGGGGGACTTCACTGAAGCTTTCTTT	CASGQGDFTEAFF
TRBV6-6	TRBJ2-7	-	TGTGCCAGCAGTGGTAGCGGTAGCTCCTACGAGCAGTACTTC	CASSGSGSSYEQYF
TRBV27	TRBJ1-1	TRBD1	TGTGCCAGCAGTTCCGGGGACAGCGAACTGAACACTGAAGCTTTCTTT	CASSSGDSELNTEAFF
TRBV14	TRBJ1-1	-	TGTGCCAGCAGCCAAGATTTAGGGGCTGAAGCTTTCTTT	CASSQDLGAEAFF
TRBV5-1	TRBJ2-1	TRBD2	TGCGCCAGCAGCTTGGGAGGGACTAGCCCAAGCTCCTACAATGAGCAGTTCTTC	CASSLGGTSPSSYNEQFF
TRBV7-6	TRBJ2-3	-	TGTGCCAGCAGCTTAGGGGGCGATTCCCTCACAGATACGCAGTATTTT	CASSLGGDSLTDTQYF
TRBV4-1	TRBJ2-2	TRBD2	TGCGCCAGCAGCCAAGGGACTAGCGGGGGCCTGAACACCGGGGAGCTGTTTTTT	CASSQGTSGGLNTGELFF
TRBV9	TRBJ1-2	-	TGTGCCAGCAGCGGCGAACGGGATGCCAAGGGCCTATTCTATGGCTACACCTTC	CASSGERDAKGLFYGYTF
TRBV29-1	TRBJ1-2	TRBD1	TGCAGCGCTGGGACAGGGGGCGACTATGGCTACACCTTC	CSAGTGGDYGYTF
TRBV2	TRBJ2-7	TRBD1	TGTGCCAGCAGCGGGACAGGGTCCTACGAGCAGTACTTC	CASSGTGSYEQYF